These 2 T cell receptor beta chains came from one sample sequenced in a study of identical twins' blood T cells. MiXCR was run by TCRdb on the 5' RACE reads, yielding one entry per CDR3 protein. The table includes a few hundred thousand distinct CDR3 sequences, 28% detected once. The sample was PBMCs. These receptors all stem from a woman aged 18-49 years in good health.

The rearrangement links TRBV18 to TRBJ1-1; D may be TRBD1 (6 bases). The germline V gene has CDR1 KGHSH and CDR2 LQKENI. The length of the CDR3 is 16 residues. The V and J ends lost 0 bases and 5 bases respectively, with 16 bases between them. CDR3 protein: CASSPPNRGRGTEAFF. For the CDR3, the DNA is TGTGCCAGCTCACCACCTAACCGGGGGCGAGGTACTGAAGCTTTCTTT.

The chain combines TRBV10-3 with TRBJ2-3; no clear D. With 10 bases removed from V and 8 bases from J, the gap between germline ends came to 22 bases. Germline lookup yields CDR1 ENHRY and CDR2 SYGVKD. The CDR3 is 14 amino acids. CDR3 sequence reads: CASSKSNYPSTQYF. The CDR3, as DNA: TGTGCCAGCTCGAAAAGCAATTACCCCAGTACGCAGTATTTT.